Listed here are 3 T cell receptor beta chains from one sample, sequenced in a study of blood T cell repertoires in COVID-19. The assay was immunoSEQ multiplex PCR, and TCRdb's table has in-frame clones only and misses some. The sample consists of about 140,000 clones, 60% to 85% of them appearing once. Specimen: peripheral blood. These receptors were collected from a man in his fifties with active or convalescent COVID-19.

This chain links TRBV7-3 with TRBJ2-2; 7 positions agree with TRBD2. After removal of 2 bases from V and 6 bases from J, the junction contained 9 bases not matched to a gene. In germline, CDR1 is SGHTA, CDR2 FQGTGA. This CDR3 has 16 amino acids. CDR3 in DNA: TGTGCCAGCAGCTTAGCGGGAGCTTCCTCGGCCGGGGAGCTGTTTTTT. This translates into CASSLAGASSAGELFF.

This chain joins TRBV7-9 and TRBJ1-2; 7 nucleotides agree with TRBD1. This CDR3 comprises 18 residues. J was trimmed by 4 bases and V by 5 bases; bases with no gene match: 19. CDR1 and CDR2 from the germline V gene are SEHNR and FQNEAQ (reference sequence). The CDR3, as DNA: TGTGCCAGCAGCGCTCGACAGGGTGGTATAGGGTCCCGCTATGGCTACACCTTC. Translated, it gives CASSARQGGIGSRYGYTF.

The chain has TRBV7-3 and TRBJ2-5, with 10 positions matching TRBD1. This CDR3 is 16 amino acids long. The germline V gene has CDR1 SGHTA and CDR2 FQGTGA. V lost 5 bases to trimming and J lost 1 base; unmatched junction nucleotides: 7. DNA of the CDR3: TGTGCCAGCAGCCCTACGGGACAGGGGCTCCAAGAGACCCAGTACTTC. Translated, it gives CASSPTGQGLQETQYF.